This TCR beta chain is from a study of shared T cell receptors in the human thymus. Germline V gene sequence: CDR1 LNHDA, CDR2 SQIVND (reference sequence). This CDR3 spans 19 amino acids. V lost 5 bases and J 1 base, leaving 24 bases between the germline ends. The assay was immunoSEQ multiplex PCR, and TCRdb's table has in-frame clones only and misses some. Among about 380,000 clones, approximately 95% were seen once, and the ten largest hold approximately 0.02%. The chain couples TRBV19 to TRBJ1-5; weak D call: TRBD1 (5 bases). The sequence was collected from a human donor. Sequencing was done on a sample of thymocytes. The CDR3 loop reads CASSSGTPRRLWSNQPQHF. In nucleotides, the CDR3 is TGTGCCAGTAGTTCCGGGACCCCGCGGCGTTTGTGGAGCAATCAGCCCCAGCATTTT.